The source of this TCR beta chain is a study of CXCR3-negative and CXCR3-positive naive CD8 T cells. Study-level results: TRBV-TRBJ usage was similar across naive CXCR3 subsets but distinct in memory cells.

Among CD8+ T cells, naive ones were CD45RO-CCR7+CD27+CD95-. The CDR3 length is 14 residues. Carrying UMI labels, the TRB cDNA libraries were prepared through 5' RACE. Reprocessing the 5' RACE reads, TCRdb reports a single entry for every CDR3 protein and omits DNA. The sample totals around 9,800 distinct CDR3 sequences. About this clonotype: Its antigen is not known.

What was sequenced was naive CXCR3- CD8+ T cells from blood. Subset: CD45RO-CCR7+CD27+CD95- naive CD8+ T cells lacking CXCR3 (TNR3-). The rearrangement links TRBV12-3 or TRBV12-4 to TRBJ1-1. This TCR was recovered from a human donor in good health. Some clones in this sample may be carry-over from other donors' samples. CDR3 amino acids: CDSIYGGRNTEAFF.